The 31 T cell receptor beta chains below all came from one sample that was sequenced in a study of T cell responses to AZD1222 COVID-19 vaccine. Method: immunoSEQ multiplex PCR; TCRdb's copy keeps in-frame clones and lacks some. The sample records under 200,000 clones, roughly 85% being singletons. The material sequenced was peripheral blood, taken 28 days after the second AZD1222 dose. The receptors originated from an adult who received the AZD1222 COVID-19 vaccine.

CDR3: CASSPMGQGFNEKLFF. The CDR3 nucleotides are TGTGCCAGCTCACCGATGGGACAGGGGTTTAATGAAAAACTGTTTTTT. The genes are TRBV18 and TRBJ1-4; 10 bases fit TRBD1. J was trimmed by 4 bases and V by 3 bases; bases with no gene match: 5. The CDR3 loop spans 16 amino acids. In germline, CDR1 is KGHSH, CDR2 LQKENI.

This CDR3 is CASSFWVGGYEQYF. DNA for the CDR3: TGTGCCAGCAGCTTTTGGGTCGGTGGCTACGAGCAGTACTTC. The chain carries TRBV5-6 and TRBJ2-7; D is unclear. The length of the CDR3 is 14 residues. V shed 2 bases and J shed 3 bases, with 12 bases lying between them. Germline V gene lookup returns CDR1 SGHDT and CDR2 YYEEEE.

This clone was seen a single time. The chain uses TRBV7-8 and TRBJ2-3; D remains unclear. The CDR3 is made up of 11 amino acids. Looked up from germline, CDR1 is SGHVS and CDR2 is FQNEAQ. V lost 1 base and J 5 bases, leaving 1 base between the germline ends. CDR3 amino acids: CASSLEDTQYF. The CDR3 DNA follows: TGTGCCAGCAGCTTAGAAGATACGCAGTATTTT. The variable domain in full, completed from reference TRBV7-8 and TRBJ2-3, reads GAGVSQSPRYKVAKRGQDVALRCDPISGHVSLFWYQQALGQGPEFLTYFQNEAQLDKSGLPSDRFFAERPEGSVSTLKIQRTQQEDSAVYLCASSLEDTQYFGPGTRLTVL.

The chain joins TRBV19 to TRBJ1-4, with TRBD1 matching over 7 bases. The junction had 3 bases not matched to a gene; V was cut back by 4 bases and J by 4 bases. The germline gives CDR1 LNHDA, CDR2 SQIVND (reference sequence). This CDR3 spans 14 amino acids. In DNA, the CDR3 is TGTGCCAGTAGTACGGGACAGCGTAATGAAAAACTGTTTTTT. Translation gives CASSTGQRNEKLFF.

This rearrangement joins TRBV15 to TRBJ1-2, with 9 nucleotides matching TRBD1. The CDR3 totals 16 residues. Looked up from germline, CDR1 is LNHNV and CDR2 is YYDKDF (reference sequence). Trimming took 1 base from V and 0 from J; bases not matched to a gene: 3. The CDR3 coding sequence is TGTGCCACCAGCAGAGCCCGGACAGGGGCTAACTATGGCTACACCTTC. This encodes CATSRARTGANYGYTF.

V usage is TRBV3-1 (or the pseudogene TRBV3-2) and J usage is TRBJ2-7, with D tentatively TRBD1 or TRBD2 (6 bases each). The germline gives CDR1 LGHDT, CDR2 YNNKEL (reference sequence). This CDR3 is 16 amino acids long. Deletions cut 1 base from V and 5 bases from J, with 18 bases between. This chain's CDR3 is CASSQVSGGPPNEQYF. The CDR3 nucleotides are TGTGCCAGCAGCCAAGTAAGTGGGGGGCCGCCTAACGAGCAGTACTTC.

The chain joins TRBV5-4 to TRBJ1-2; D is unclear. The CDR3 is made up of 15 amino acids. Looked up from germline, CDR1 is SGHNT and CDR2 is YYREEE (reference sequence). Trimming removed 0 bases from V and 0 bases from J, with 9 bases in between. CDR3 protein: CASSLGGGPNYGYTF. CDR3 DNA sequence: TGTGCCAGCAGCTTGGGGGGAGGTCCTAACTATGGCTACACCTTC.

The genes are TRBV4-1 and TRBJ2-3; no clear D gene. This CDR3 region has 16 residues. Trimming took 0 bases from V and 0 from J, leaving 10 bases between them. The germline V gene has CDR1 MGHRA and CDR2 YSYEKL. The CDR3: CASSQDAPPSTDTQYF. CDR3 coding DNA: TGCGCCAGCAGCCAAGATGCCCCACCCAGCACAGATACGCAGTATTTT.

The gene calls are TRBV18 and TRBJ1-3; D possibly corresponds to TRBD1 (6 bases). V shed 3 bases and J shed 0 bases, with 18 bases lying between them. CDR1 is KGHSH and CDR2 is LQKENI in the germline V gene. The CDR3 is 18 residues long. The CDR3 protein is CASSPPGQRISSGNTIYF. Written as DNA, the CDR3 is TGTGCCAGCTCACCCCCCGGACAGCGAATCTCCTCTGGAAACACCATATATTTT.

This chain uses TRBV5-1 with TRBJ1-2; 10 nucleotides align to TRBD1. Losses at the gene ends were 4 bases for V and 8 bases for J; bases not matched to a gene: 5. The CDR3 loop spans 13 amino acids. The V gene's germline CDR1 is SGHRS and CDR2 YFSETQ. CDR3 DNA: TGCGCCAGCAGCAACCAGGACAGGGGGGGCTACACCTTC. It codes for CASSNQDRGGYTF.

V usage is TRBV11-3 and J usage is TRBJ1-5; 7 bases align to TRBD1. Trimming took 5 bases from V and 0 from J; bases not matched to a gene: 10. The CDR3 spans 17 residues. From germline, CDR1 is SGHNT and CDR2 YENEEA. CDR3 in DNA: TGTGCCAGCAGCCAACAGGGGAGGAACACTAGCAATCAGCCCCAGCATTTT. It specifies CASSQQGRNTSNQPQHF.

This chain joins TRBV19 and TRBJ1-2, with D possibly matching TRBD1 (5 bases). From germline, CDR1 is LNHDA and CDR2 SQIVND (reference sequence). The V and J ends lost 8 bases and 6 bases respectively, with 22 bases between them. There are 15 residues in the CDR3. This CDR3 is CASSSYGRALDGYTF. Here the CDR3 DNA reads TGTGCCAGTTCCTCTTATGGCAGGGCGTTGGATGGCTACACCTTC. Full variable domain (remainder filled in from reference TRBV19 and TRBJ1-2): DGGITQSPKYLFRKEGQNVTLSCEQNLNHDAMYWYRQDPGQGLRLIYYSQIVNDFQKGDIAEGYSVSREKKESFPLTVTSAQKNPTAFYLCASSSYGRALDGYTFGSGTRLTVV.

The CDR3 region has the DNA TGTGCCAGCAGGCCCGGGGACGGGGACTTAAAGCCCCAGCATTTT. Amino acids: CASRPGDGDLKPQHF. The rearrangement joins TRBV6-5 to TRBJ1-5, with D perhaps TRBD1 (5 bases). CDR1 and CDR2 from the germline V gene are MNHEY and SVGAGI. The CDR3 runs 15 residues. Trimming left V 6 bases short and J 8 bases short, with 20 bases between.

This clone was observed a single time. The rearrangement uses TRBV6-5 and TRBJ1-2; 8 nucleotides agree with TRBD1. V dropped 10 bases and J dropped 4; count of bases not matched to a gene: 11. In germline, CDR1 is MNHEY, CDR2 SVGAGI. This CDR3 has 14 amino acids. The CDR3, as DNA: TGTGCCACCAGACAGGGGCCCCCGGGCTATGGCTACACCTTC. This gives the protein CATRQGPPGYGYTF.

The J gene is TRBJ2-2, the V gene TRBV5-1; weak D call: TRBD1 (6 bases). Germline CDR1 is SGHRS and CDR2 is YFSETQ. The length of the CDR3 is 15 residues. V was cut by 5 bases and J by 0 bases, with 11 bases left in between. CDR3 amino acids: CASRFKGANTGELFF. In DNA form, the CDR3 reads TGCGCCAGCAGATTTAAGGGGGCGAACACCGGGGAGCTGTTTTTT.

This clone was observed a few times. The rearrangement uses TRBV6-1 and TRBJ1-1; maybe TRBD1 (6 bases). Germline V gene data show CDR1 as MNHNS and CDR2 as SASEGT. Trimming pared 2 bases from V and 7 bases from J, leaving 11 bases between. There are 13 residues in the CDR3. The CDR3 DNA reads TGTGCCAGCAGTGAAAAGGGGGAATTTGAAGCTTTCTTT. Encoded protein: CASSEKGEFEAFF.

The chain uses TRBV5-1 and TRBJ2-1, with TRBD2 identical over 12 bases. The CDR3 has 16 residues. Looked up from germline, CDR1 is SGHRS and CDR2 is YFSETQ. J gave up 10 bases and V 4 bases, and 12 bases lay outside the gene matches. The chain's CDR3 is CASSPTASGGAGEQFF. CDR3 in DNA: TGCGCCAGCAGCCCTACCGCTAGCGGGGGGGCCGGGGAGCAGTTCTTC.

The chain links TRBV11-2 to TRBJ1-6; the D is unclear. CDR1 and CDR2 (germline): SGHAT, FQNNGV. Trimming cost V 5 bases and J 0 bases, with 14 bases left between them. This CDR3 has 17 amino acids. The CDR3 loop is CASSPWRRSSYNSPLHF. The CDR3 DNA follows: TGTGCCAGCAGCCCCTGGCGGAGGAGCTCCTATAATTCACCCCTCCACTTT.

The CDR3: CASKGRADPVYGYTF. The CDR3 bases are TGTGCCAGTAAGGGGAGGGCGGACCCCGTCTATGGCTACACCTTC. The chain employs TRBV19 and TRBJ1-2; possibly TRBD1 for D (5 bases). Between the trimmed V and J ends, which lost 7 bases and 4 bases, there was a span of 19 bases. The CDR3 spans 15 residues. Germline CDR1 LNHDA, CDR2 SQIVND (reference sequence).

J is TRBJ2-7 and V is TRBV29-1; 9 bases fit TRBD2. The CDR3 length is 15 residues. The V gene end was trimmed by 1 base and the J gene end by 3 bases; junction bases not matched to a gene: 7. Germline CDR1 reads SQVTM; CDR2 reads ANQGSEA. The CDR3: CSVEALAGLNYEQYF. For the CDR3, the DNA is TGCAGCGTTGAAGCCCTAGCGGGGCTAAACTACGAGCAGTACTTC.

The rearrangement uses TRBV15 and TRBJ1-6; D gene ambiguous. Germline V gene lookup returns CDR1 LNHNV and CDR2 YYDKDF (reference sequence). The CDR3 runs to 14 residues. The V end was cut by 1 base, the J end by 7 bases, with 8 bases between. The CDR3 reads CATSRGMGNSPLHF. The CDR3 nucleotides are TGTGCCACCAGCAGAGGTATGGGGAATTCACCCCTCCACTTT.

The chain recombines TRBV19 with TRBJ1-2; D remains ambiguous. Germline CDR1 is LNHDA and CDR2 is SQIVND (reference sequence). The CDR3 is made up of 14 amino acids. V lost 1 base, J lost 8 bases, and 14 bases lay in between. Here the CDR3 DNA reads TGTGCCAGTAGTATAGGGGCAGCTCTATCCGGCTACACCTTC. Translation gives CASSIGAALSGYTF.

This chain connects TRBV7-6 to TRBJ2-5; D ambiguous. CDR1 is SGHVS, CDR2 FNYEAQ, per germline. V was pared by 1 base and J by 2 bases, with 5 bases between. CDR3 length: 13 amino acids. CDR3 nucleotide sequence: TGTGCCAGCAGCTTAGTGCTACAAGAGACCCAGTACTTC. Its protein is CASSLVLQETQYF.

V usage is TRBV6-6 and J usage is TRBJ1-4; unclear D gene. Trimming left V 2 bases short and J 8 bases short, with 3 bases between. The CDR3 loop spans 11 amino acids. Germline CDR1 is MNHNY and CDR2 is SVGAGI (reference sequence). Here the CDR3 reads CASSYGEKLFF. CDR3 coding DNA: TGTGCCAGCAGTTACGGGGAAAAACTGTTTTTT.

The rearrangement joins TRBV11-3 to TRBJ2-1; 7 bases are shared with TRBD2. CDR3 length: 15 residues. The junction had 7 bases not matched to a gene; V was cut back by 2 bases and J by 6 bases. From germline, CDR1 is SGHNT and CDR2 YENEEA. The CDR3 DNA reads as TGTGCCAGCAGCTTACGGAGCGGGGTGCCCAATGAGCAGTTCTTC. As protein: CASSLRSGVPNEQFF.

This sequence joins TRBV6-2 or TRBV6-3 and TRBJ1-1; 9 bases match TRBD1. The CDR3 covers 14 residues. V shed 2 bases, J shed 4 bases, and the junction held 2 bases outside the gene matches. Germline-derived CDR1 and CDR2 are MNHEY and SVGEGT. The CDR3 sequence is CASSYRTGATEAFF. CDR3 DNA: TGTGCCAGCAGTTACCGGACAGGGGCCACTGAAGCTTTCTTT.

V is TRBV14 and J is TRBJ1-1; 8 nucleotides agree with TRBD1. CDR1 and CDR2 (germline): SGHDN, FVKESK. Trimming cost V 0 bases and J 6 bases; bases outside gene matches: 15. This CDR3 contains 18 residues. CDR3: CASSQEWSGGIKKAEAFF. CDR3 coding DNA: TGTGCCAGCAGCCAAGAGTGGTCAGGGGGCATAAAAAAAGCTGAAGCTTTCTTT.

The chain combines TRBV7-9 with TRBJ2-1, with 8 bases matching TRBD1. This CDR3 comprises 15 residues. V shed 5 bases, J shed 8 bases, and the junction held 11 bases outside the gene matches. CDR1 and CDR2 (germline): SEHNR, FQNEAQ (reference sequence). CDR3 sequence reads: CASSPISGQGHEQFF. CDR3 DNA sequence: TGTGCCAGCAGCCCAATTAGCGGACAGGGCCATGAGCAGTTCTTC.

CDR3 protein: CASSQPRDGRYEQYF. The CDR3 nucleotides are TGCGCCAGCAGCCAACCCCGGGACGGTCGCTACGAGCAGTACTTC. This chain uses TRBV4-1 with TRBJ2-7; either TRBD1 or TRBD2 may fit D (5 bases each). This CDR3 comprises 15 residues. The germline V and J ends were trimmed by 2 bases and 3 bases, with 14 bases remaining between them. The germline V gene encodes CDR1 MGHRA and CDR2 YSYEKL.

The chain uses TRBV19 and TRBJ1-1; D uncertain. Germline V lookup: CDR1 LNHDA, CDR2 SQIVND (reference sequence). The length of the CDR3 is 11 residues. Trimming took 3 bases from V and 11 from J, leaving 10 bases between them. The CDR3 is CASSIRGLAFF. CDR3 DNA sequence: TGTGCCAGTAGTATTCGGGGATTGGCTTTCTTT.

The V and J genes are TRBV6-4 and TRBJ1-6; D is possibly TRBD1 (6 bases). The CDR3 loop spans 13 amino acids. From germline, CDR1 is MRHNA and CDR2 SNTAGT. Trimming removed 1 base from V and 11 bases from J, with 9 bases in between. The CDR3 DNA reads TGTGCCAGCAGTGACTTCGAGGGGGCACCCCTCCACTTT. Translated, it gives CASSDFEGAPLHF.